These T cell receptor beta chains were read from a single sample in a study of blood T cell repertoires in COVID-19. The data were produced by immunoSEQ multiplex PCR, yet TCRdb's version contains in-frame clones alone and is incomplete. The sample consists of 100,000 to 120,000 clones, about four fifths of them appearing once. The sample comprised peripheral blood. All receptors derive from a woman aged 80 or older with acute or convalescent COVID-19. CDR3s include the opening cysteine and the closing phenylalanine or tryptophan. The order of the fields is V gene, D gene, J gene, clone size, CDR3 protein, CDR3 DNA. The D gene is left open where the match is weak. Only some rows state a clone size, as once, few, many or a class for expanded clones.

TRBV28	NA	TRBJ1-4	NA	CASSLGGPADEKLFF	TGTGCCAGCAGTTTGGGGGGTCCAGCGGATGAAAAACTGTTTTTT
TRBV28	NA	TRBJ1-2	NA	CASVPGGQLYGYTF	TGTGCCAGCGTACCTGGCGGACAGCTATATGGCTACACCTTC
TRBV4-3	NA	TRBJ1-5	NA	CASSQDREGTGNQPQHF	TGCGCCAGCAGCCAAGATAGGGAGGGGACGGGGAATCAGCCCCAGCATTTT
TRBV14	TRBD1	TRBJ1-5	NA	CASSQEEGQGRGPTNQPQHF	TGTGCCAGCAGCCAAGAAGAGGGACAGGGAAGGGGACCCACCAATCAGCCCCAGCATTTT
TRBV14	NA	TRBJ1-3	NA	CASSHLSGNTIYF	TGTGCCAGCAGCCACCTCTCTGGAAACACCATATATTTT
TRBV5-1	TRBD1	TRBJ1-1	NA	CASRILTGGTEAFF	TGCGCCAGCAGGATACTGACAGGGGGGACTGAAGCTTTCTTT
TRBV19	NA	TRBJ2-6	NA	CASSTGDAGANVLTF	TGTGCCAGTAGTACAGGGGACGCTGGGGCCAACGTCCTGACTTTC
TRBV5-1	NA	TRBJ2-3	NA	CASSLGGLSSTDTQYF	TGCGCCAGCAGCTTGGGGGGACTCTCTAGCACAGATACGCAGTATTTT
TRBV5-4	TRBD1	TRBJ1-6	NA	CASSPGQGAVNSPLHF	TGTGCCAGCAGCCCCGGACAGGGGGCGGTTAATTCACCCCTCCACTTT
TRBV10-3	TRBD2	TRBJ2-1	NA	CAISGAAGVGYNEQFF	TGTGCCATCAGCGGAGCGGCGGGAGTTGGGTACAATGAGCAGTTCTTC
TRBV5-4	TRBD2	TRBJ2-3	once	CASSSRLREMTDTQYF	TGTGCCAGCAGCTCCCGGCTGCGGGAGATGACAGATACGCAGTATTTT
TRBV7-8	NA	TRBJ1-1	NA	CASSLARNTEAFF	TGTGCCAGCAGCTTAGCCCGGAACACTGAAGCTTTCTTT
TRBV2	NA	TRBJ2-7	once	CASSVFSGEQYF	TGTGCCAGCAGTGTATTCTCGGGGGAGCAGTACTTC
TRBV7-2	NA	TRBJ1-2	NA	CASSLVDAGVYGYTF	TGTGCCAGCAGCTTAGTCGATGCAGGGGTTTATGGCTACACCTTC
TRBV11-2	TRBD1	TRBJ1-3	few	CASSTRTGAGNTIYF	TGTGCCAGCAGCACACGGACAGGGGCTGGAAACACCATATATTTT
TRBV3-1/TRBV3-2	NA	TRBJ1-2	NA	CASSQGIVGGYTF	TGTGCCAGCAGCCAAGGGATCGTCGGGGGCTACACCTTC
TRBV15	NA	TRBJ2-7	NA	CATSRDRSYEQYF	TGTGCCACCAGCAGGGACAGATCCTACGAGCAGTACTTC
TRBV7-6	NA	TRBJ1-6	NA	CASSSGSNSPLHF	TGTGCCAGCAGCTCGGGAAGTAATTCACCCCTCCACTTT
TRBV10-1	NA	TRBJ2-5	NA	CASSRDYQETQYF	TGCGCCAGCAGTCGGGACTACCAAGAGACCCAGTACTTC
TRBV5-5	NA	TRBJ2-1	NA	CASSPGGGAWQFF	TGTGCCAGCAGCCCTGGGGGGGGCGCGTGGCAGTTCTTC
TRBV28	NA	TRBJ2-1	NA	CASNLLDSSYNEQFF	TGTGCCAGCAACCTCCTTGACAGCTCCTACAATGAGCAGTTCTTC
TRBV2	NA	TRBJ1-4	NA	CASRGDRYNEKLFF	TGTGCCAGCAGGGGAGACAGGTATAATGAAAAACTGTTTTTT
TRBV5-1	NA	TRBJ2-2	NA	CASSRDTGELFF	TGCGCCAGCAGCCGGGACACCGGGGAGCTGTTTTTT
TRBV28	TRBD1	TRBJ1-1	NA	CASSPGTEYFEAFF	TGTGCCAGCAGTCCCGGGACAGAGTACTTTGAAGCTTTCTTT
TRBV9	NA	TRBJ2-1	NA	CASSVQAYNEQFF	TGTGCCAGCAGCGTACAGGCATACAATGAGCAGTTCTTC
TRBV4-1	NA	TRBJ1-5	NA	CASSQGIRGSLQPQHF	TGCGCCAGCAGCCAAGGAATAAGGGGGTCTCTTCAGCCCCAGCATTTT
TRBV23-1	TRBD1	TRBJ2-6	NA	CASGPGTGEKERSSGANVLTF	TGCGCCAGCGGCCCAGGGACAGGCGAAAAGGAGAGATCCTCTGGGGCCAACGTCCTGACTTTC
TRBV5-1	TRBD2	TRBJ2-7	NA	CASSHRSGLAGVIYEQYF	TGCGCCAGCAGCCACCGGTCGGGACTAGCGGGAGTAATCTACGAGCAGTACTTC
TRBV29-1	NA	TRBJ2-5	NA	CSVEDWSLGETQYF	TGCAGCGTTGAAGATTGGAGCCTCGGGGAGACCCAGTACTTC
TRBV7-2	NA	TRBJ2-5	NA	CASSLATGQETQYF	TGTGCCAGCAGCTTAGCGACAGGCCAAGAGACCCAGTACTTC
TRBV29-1	TRBD1	TRBJ1-1	many	CSVADRVNTEAFF	TGCAGCGTTGCCGACAGGGTGAACACTGAAGCTTTCTTT
TRBV28	NA	TRBJ1-1	NA	CASSSGHFEAFF	TGTGCCAGCAGTTCGGGACATTTTGAAGCTTTCTTT
TRBV28	TRBD1	TRBJ1-5	NA	CASSPIGWTGIQPQHF	TGTGCCAGCAGTCCGATTGGGTGGACAGGGATTCAGCCCCAGCATTTT
TRBV5-1	NA	TRBJ2-1	NA	CASSSGTASYNEQFF	TGCGCCAGCAGCTCCGGGACTGCGAGTTACAATGAGCAGTTCTTC
TRBV19	TRBD1	TRBJ2-2	NA	CASSTGQGTGELFF	TGTGCCAGTAGTACCGGACAGGGAACCGGGGAGCTGTTTTTT
TRBV5-5	NA	TRBJ1-3	NA	CASSLVPGTSGNTIYF	TGTGCCAGCAGCTTGGTCCCGGGGACATCTGGAAACACCATATATTTT
TRBV3-1/TRBV3-2	NA	TRBJ2-2	NA	CASSLSRDTGELFF	TGTGCCAGCAGCCTCTCCCGGGACACCGGGGAGCTGTTTTTT
TRBV2	NA	TRBJ2-1	NA	CASSPYNEQFF	TGTGCCAGCAGCCCTTACAATGAGCAGTTCTTC
TRBV4-1	NA	TRBJ1-1	NA	CASSQDYGGMNTEAFF	TGCGCCAGCAGCCAAGATTACGGGGGAATGAACACTGAAGCTTTCTTT
TRBV28	TRBD1	TRBJ2-6	NA	CASSFDRGPSSGANVLTF	TGTGCCAGCAGTTTTGACAGGGGGCCAAGCTCTGGGGCCAACGTCCTGACTTTC
TRBV5-4	TRBD2	TRBJ2-5	once	CASSLDQAGGSETQYF	TGTGCCAGCAGCTTGGACCAAGCGGGAGGATCGGAGACCCAGTACTTC
TRBV4-2	NA	TRBJ1-1	NA	CASSQEGLLGTEAFF	TGTGCCAGCAGCCAAGAGGGCCTTCTGGGCACTGAAGCTTTCTTT
TRBV3-1/TRBV3-2	TRBD1	TRBJ1-1	NA	CASSRSGGNTEAFF	TGTGCCAGCAGCCGTTCAGGGGGGAACACTGAAGCTTTCTTT
TRBV18	NA	TRBJ2-1	few	CASSPPSVHNEQFF	TGTGCCAGCTCACCACCGAGTGTCCACAATGAGCAGTTCTTC
TRBV15	NA	TRBJ1-5	NA	CATSREKASYGSSNQPQHF	TGTGCCACCAGCAGAGAGAAGGCTTCTTACGGGAGTAGCAATCAGCCCCAGCATTTT
TRBV19	NA	TRBJ2-2	NA	CASSTQNTGELFF	TGTGCCAGTAGTACCCAGAACACCGGGGAGCTGTTTTTT
TRBV19	TRBD1	TRBJ1-5	few	CASRTTTGVRNQPQHF	TGTGCCAGTAGGACTACCACAGGGGTCCGCAATCAGCCCCAGCATTTT
TRBV5-6	TRBD2	TRBJ2-3	NA	CASSSSGSSTDTQYF	TGTGCCAGCAGCTCTAGCGGGAGTAGCACAGATACGCAGTATTTT
TRBV10-3	TRBD1	TRBJ2-5	NA	CAISQDRGSQETQYF	TGTGCCATCAGCCAGGACAGGGGATCGCAAGAGACCCAGTACTTC
TRBV7-8	NA	TRBJ1-6	NA	CASSLGMGGETLHF	TGTGCCAGCAGCTTAGGAATGGGGGGTGAAACCCTCCACTTT
TRBV10-3	NA	TRBJ2-5	few	CAISEAGPGGTQYF	TGTGCCATCAGTGAGGCGGGGCCCGGAGGGACCCAGTACTTC
TRBV7-9	NA	TRBJ1-2	NA	CASSPTGRGYYGYTF	TGTGCCAGCAGCCCCACAGGGAGGGGGTACTATGGCTACACCTTC